Included here is one T cell receptor (beta chain) sequence, with context. The CDR3 extends over 13 amino acids. V was clipped by 7 bases and J by 0 bases, with 9 bases between them. Germline CDR1 reads ENHRY; CDR2 reads SYGVKD. This sample stems from a study of blood T cell repertoires in COVID-19. Assay: immunoSEQ multiplex PCR; the TCRdb copy retains only in-frame clones and omits some. The sample shows 100,000 to 150,000 clones, around 80% of them seen only once. The source material was peripheral blood. V and J are TRBV10-3 and TRBJ2-5; the D gene is possibly TRBD2 (5 bases). This receptor was taken from a man aged 25 to 45 with COVID-19, enrolled during active disease. The CDR3 coding sequence is TGTGCCATCATGGAGCGGTACCAAGAGACCCAGTACTTC. Translating it yields CAIMERYQETQYF.